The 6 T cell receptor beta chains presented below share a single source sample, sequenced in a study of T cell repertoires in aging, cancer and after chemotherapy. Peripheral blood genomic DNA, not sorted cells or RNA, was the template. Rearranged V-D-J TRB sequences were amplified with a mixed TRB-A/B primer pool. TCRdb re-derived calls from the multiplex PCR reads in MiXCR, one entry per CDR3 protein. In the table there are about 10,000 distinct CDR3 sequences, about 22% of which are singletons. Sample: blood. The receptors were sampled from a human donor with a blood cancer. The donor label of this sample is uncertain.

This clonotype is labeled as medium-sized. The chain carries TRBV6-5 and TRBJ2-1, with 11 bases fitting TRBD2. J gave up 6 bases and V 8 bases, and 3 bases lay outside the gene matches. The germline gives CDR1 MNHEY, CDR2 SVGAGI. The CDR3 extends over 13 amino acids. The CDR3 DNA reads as TGTGCCAGCGGACTAGCGGGCCCCAATGAGCAGTTCTTC. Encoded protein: CASGLAGPNEQFF.

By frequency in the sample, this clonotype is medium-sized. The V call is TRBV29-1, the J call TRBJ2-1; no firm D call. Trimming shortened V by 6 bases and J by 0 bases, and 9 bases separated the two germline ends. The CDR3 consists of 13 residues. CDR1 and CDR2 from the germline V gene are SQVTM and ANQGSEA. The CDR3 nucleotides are TGCAGCGTAGTCAAATTCTCCTACAATGAGCAGTTCTTC. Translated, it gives CSVVKFSYNEQFF.

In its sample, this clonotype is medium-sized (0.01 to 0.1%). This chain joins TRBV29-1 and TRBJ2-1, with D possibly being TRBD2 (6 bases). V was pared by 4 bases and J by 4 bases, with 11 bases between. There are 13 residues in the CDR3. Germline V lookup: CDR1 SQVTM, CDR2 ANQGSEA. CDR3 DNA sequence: TGCAGCGTTGTGGGAGGACTATACAATGAGCAGTTCTTC. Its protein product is CSVVGGLYNEQFF.

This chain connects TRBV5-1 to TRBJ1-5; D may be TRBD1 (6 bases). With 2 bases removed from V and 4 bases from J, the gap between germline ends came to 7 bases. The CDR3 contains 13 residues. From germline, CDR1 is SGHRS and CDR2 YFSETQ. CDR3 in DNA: TGCGCCAGCAGCTTTAGGGGGAATCAGCCCCAGCATTTT. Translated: CASSFRGNQPQHF.

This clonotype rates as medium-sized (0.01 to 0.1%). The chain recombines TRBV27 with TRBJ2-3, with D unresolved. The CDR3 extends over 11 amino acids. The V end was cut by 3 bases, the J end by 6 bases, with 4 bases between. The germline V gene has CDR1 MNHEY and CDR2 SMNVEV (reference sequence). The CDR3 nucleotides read TGTGCCAGCAGTTTCGGGGATACGCAGTATTTT. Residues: CASSFGDTQYF.

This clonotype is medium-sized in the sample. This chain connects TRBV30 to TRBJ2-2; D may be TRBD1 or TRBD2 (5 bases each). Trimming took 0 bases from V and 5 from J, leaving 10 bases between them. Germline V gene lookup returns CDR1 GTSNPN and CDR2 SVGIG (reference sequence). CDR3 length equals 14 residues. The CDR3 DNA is TGTGCCTGGAGTGTATGGGGGAAGACCGGGGAGCTGTTTTTT. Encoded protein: CAWSVWGKTGELFF.